The rows below give T cell receptor beta chains drawn from one sample of a study of blood T cells in healthy people across ages. Via MiXCR, TCRdb re-called the 5' RACE reads, giving one row per CDR3 protein. The data contain 750,000 to 950,000 distinct CDR3 sequences, around 29% of them singletons. These data were also reused for a study on T cells of mothers and their children.

The specimen was blood. The receptors were sampled from a woman aged 40 to 50 in good health. Both conserved end residues are part of each CDR3. The D gene is left open where the match is weak. A row's size may be missing; if present it is once, few, many or a size class.

clone_size	v_call	j_call	cdr3_length	d_call	cdr3_aa	cdr3_nt
few	TRBV5-1	TRBJ2-5	13	.	CASSSGIRGTQYF	TGCGCCAGCAGCTCCGGGATCCGGGGGACCCAGTACTTC
few	TRBV7-3	TRBJ1-5	13	.	CVSSPGANQPQHF	TGTGTCAGCAGCCCCGGGGCGAATCAGCCCCAGCATTTT
.	TRBV6-5	TRBJ1-1	15	.	CASSYSDQMNTEAFF	TGTGCCAGCAGTTACTCGGATCAGATGAACACTGAAGCTTTCTTT
.	TRBV4-3	TRBJ2-7	19	TRBD2	CASLQPGLAPLGVYNEQYF	TGCGCCAGCTTACAACCGGGACTAGCTCCTTTGGGGGTCTACAATGAGCAGTACTTC
.	TRBV20-1	TRBJ1-5	16	TRBD1	CSAAKGAGGSSQPQHF	TGCAGTGCTGCGAAAGGGGCAGGGGGGTCTAGTCAGCCCCAGCATTTT
.	TRBV18	TRBJ2-1	18	TRBD2	CASSPAFTSGGLYNEQFF	TGTGCCAGCTCACCTGCCTTCACTAGCGGGGGCCTCTACAATGAGCAGTTCTTC
.	TRBV7-9	TRBJ2-1	17	.	CASSLAGFADAGNEQFF	TGTGCCAGCAGCTTAGCCGGCTTTGCGGATGCGGGGAATGAGCAGTTCTTC
many	TRBV20-1	TRBJ1-2	13	.	CSATGENNYGYTF	TGCAGTGCTACCGGAGAGAATAACTATGGCTACACCTTC
.	TRBV7-2	TRBJ1-4	15	.	CASSFGGASNEKLFF	TGTGCCAGCAGCTTCGGAGGGGCCTCTAATGAAAAACTGTTTTTT
few	TRBV6-2/TRBV6-3	TRBJ1-1	15	.	CASSYFVGENTEAFF	TGTGCCAGCAGTTACTTTGTAGGGGAAAACACTGAAGCTTTCTTT
.	TRBV5-1	TRBJ1-1	13	.	CASTYGLDTEAFF	TGCGCCAGCACCTATGGGTTAGACACTGAAGCTTTCTTT
few	TRBV6-2/TRBV6-3	TRBJ2-7	14	TRBD1	CASDVGQGAYEQYF	TGTGCCAGCGACGTGGGACAGGGGGCCTACGAGCAGTACTTC
few	TRBV4-1	TRBJ1-2	15	.	CASSQERGTNYGYTF	TGCGCCAGCAGCCAAGAGAGGGGAACTAACTATGGCTACACCTTC
.	TRBV13	TRBJ2-7	15	.	CASSLGLRGMDEQYF	TGTGCCAGCAGCTTAGGCCTAAGGGGAATGGACGAGCAGTACTTC
few	TRBV7-2	TRBJ2-7	16	TRBD2	CASSLAMVRGAYEQYF	TGTGCCAGCAGCTTAGCTATGGTGCGGGGGGCCTACGAGCAGTACTTC
few	TRBV7-2	TRBJ2-5	18	TRBD2	CASSPSRLAGGPQETQYF	TGTGCCAGCAGCCCTTCGCGACTAGCGGGGGGGCCCCAAGAGACCCAGTACTTC
.	TRBV3-1	TRBJ1-1	16	.	CAGSQQYRQPNTEAFF	TGTGCCGGCAGCCAACAGTATCGACAGCCAAACACTGAAGCTTTCTTT
.	TRBV3-1	TRBJ1-4	16	TRBD1	CASSQVTGTGTGKLFF	TGTGCCAGCAGCCAAGTCACCGGGACAGGAACTGGAAAACTGTTTTTT
few	TRBV6-5	TRBJ1-1	12	TRBD1	CASAQGAAEAFF	TGTGCCAGCGCGCAGGGGGCTGCTGAAGCTTTCTTT
.	TRBV7-8	TRBJ1-6	16	TRBD1	CASSARQGFYNSPLHF	TGTGCCAGCAGCGCTCGACAGGGGTTCTATAATTCACCCCTCCACTTT
many	TRBV15	TRBJ2-5	14	TRBD1	CATSRRGLGETQYF	TGTGCCACCAGCAGGAGGGGGCTCGGGGAGACCCAGTACTTC
few	TRBV12-3/TRBV12-4	TRBJ1-2	16	TRBD1	CASSLSQDRDPYGYTF	TGTGCCAGCAGTTTAAGCCAGGACAGGGATCCCTATGGCTACACCTTC
many	TRBV7-2	TRBJ1-2	13	.	CASSPRVNYGYTF	TGTGCCAGCAGCCCCCGGGTTAACTATGGCTACACCTTC
.	TRBV3-1	TRBJ2-1	17	TRBD2	CASSQDLGRGSYNEQFF	TGTGCCAGCAGCCAAGACCTTGGGCGGGGGTCCTACAATGAGCAGTTCTTC
.	TRBV7-8	TRBJ1-4	14	.	CASSLTEHPEKLFF	TGTGCCAGCAGCCTAACCGAACACCCTGAAAAACTGTTTTTT
few	TRBV5-1	TRBJ1-2	15	.	CASREGTGDFYGYTF	TGCGCCAGCAGGGAAGGGACGGGGGATTTCTATGGCTACACCTTC
few	TRBV7-9	TRBJ2-7	13	TRBD1	CASSPQQGYEQYF	TGTGCCAGCAGCCCCCAACAGGGGTACGAGCAGTACTTC
few	TRBV3-1	TRBJ2-7	13	.	CASSQDRYAEQYF	TGTGCCAGCAGCCAAGATCGATACGCCGAGCAGTACTTC
.	TRBV5-1	TRBJ2-4	15	TRBD1	CASSLETGGTGEQYF	TGCGCCAGCAGCTTGGAGACAGGGGGCACCGGGGAGCAGTACTTC
.	TRBV7-9	TRBJ1-2	17	.	CASSLAPGSGRLYGYTF	TGTGCCAGCAGCTTAGCCCCTGGATCGGGCCGGCTCTATGGCTACACCTTC
.	TRBV2	TRBJ2-2	13	.	CASSDSPNGELFF	TGTGCCAGCAGTGATAGTCCAAACGGGGAGCTGTTTTTT
.	TRBV6-1	TRBJ2-1	15	.	CASSGLAPSNNEQFF	TGTGCCAGCAGTGGCCTAGCACCTTCCAACAATGAGCAGTTCTTC
.	TRBV20-1	TRBJ2-1	17	.	CSAPNEGRGLSYNEQFF	TGCAGTGCCCCAAATGAGGGGCGGGGGCTCTCCTACAATGAGCAGTTCTTC
few	TRBV29-1	TRBJ2-1	14	TRBD2	CSVVLAGGVNEQFF	TGCAGCGTCGTACTAGCGGGGGGGGTCAATGAGCAGTTCTTC
.	TRBV5-1	TRBJ2-1	15	.	CASSLDRVGSNEQFF	TGCGCCAGCAGCTTGGACAGGGTGGGGAGCAATGAGCAGTTCTTC
many	TRBV27	TRBJ2-7	13	TRBD1	CASRRDRAHEQYF	TGTGCCAGCAGACGGGACAGGGCCCACGAGCAGTACTTC
.	TRBV7-3	TRBJ2-1	17	TRBD2	CASSSYSSGGAPNEQFF	TGTGCCAGCAGCTCGTACTCTAGCGGGGGGGCTCCCAATGAGCAGTTCTTC
few	TRBV28	TRBJ2-7	12	.	CASTLRWNEQYF	TGTGCCAGCACTTTACGCTGGAACGAGCAGTACTTC
.	TRBV20-1	TRBJ1-2	17	.	CSARAVSQLPSLYGYTF	TGCAGTGCTAGAGCCGTATCCCAGCTCCCGTCCCTCTATGGCTACACCTTC
few	TRBV2	TRBJ2-7	16	.	CAGSEAGQQIPYEQYF	TGTGCCGGCAGTGAAGCGGGACAGCAGATTCCCTACGAGCAGTACTTC
.	TRBV12-3/TRBV12-4	TRBJ2-4	13	TRBD2	CASRPGLTEIQYF	TGTGCCAGCAGGCCGGGACTAACAGAAATTCAGTACTTC
few	TRBV6-5	TRBJ1-1	16	.	CASSYSAITVNTEAFF	TGTGCCAGCAGTTACTCGGCCATCACGGTGAACACTGAAGCTTTCTTT
.	TRBV25-1	TRBJ2-2	17	TRBD1	CAGSEIRNRGNTGELFF	TGTGCCGGCAGTGAGATTAGAAACAGGGGAAACACCGGGGAGCTGTTTTTT
.	TRBV15	TRBJ2-6	15	.	CATSREGPGANVLTF	TGTGCCACCAGCAGAGAAGGGCCTGGGGCCAACGTCCTGACTTTC